This T cell receptor beta chain was sequenced in a study of cytomegalovirus exposure and HLA in healthy donors. Overall study results and limits: Reports described diagnosis of cytomegalovirus status by the classifier as highly specific and sensitive.

In regard to this clone: Its antigen is undetermined.

The PCR had 60 Vbeta and 13 Jbeta primers. Per the original data handling: In a later analysis, of approximately 81 million unique beta chains, about 12 million appeared in at least two donors. TCRdb's copy holds only in-frame clones and misses some; the assay was immunoSEQ multiplex PCR. That table furnishes V, J and clone size, whereas the DNA furnished D and trimming. The table for this sample gives 35,000 to 45,000 clones. Looked up from germline, CDR1 is MNHEY and CDR2 is SVGAGI. Between the trimmed V and J ends, which lost 6 bases and 8 bases, there was a span of 11 bases. The CDR3 is 13 residues long.

This receptor was identified in a male donor in good health and CMV-seronegative. The sequenced material came from PBMCs. The V call is TRBV6-5, the J call TRBJ1-6; D not certain. CDR3: CASSRSLHSPLHF. The CDR3 nucleotides are TGTGCCAGCAGCCGTTCCCTTCATTCACCCCTCCACTTT.